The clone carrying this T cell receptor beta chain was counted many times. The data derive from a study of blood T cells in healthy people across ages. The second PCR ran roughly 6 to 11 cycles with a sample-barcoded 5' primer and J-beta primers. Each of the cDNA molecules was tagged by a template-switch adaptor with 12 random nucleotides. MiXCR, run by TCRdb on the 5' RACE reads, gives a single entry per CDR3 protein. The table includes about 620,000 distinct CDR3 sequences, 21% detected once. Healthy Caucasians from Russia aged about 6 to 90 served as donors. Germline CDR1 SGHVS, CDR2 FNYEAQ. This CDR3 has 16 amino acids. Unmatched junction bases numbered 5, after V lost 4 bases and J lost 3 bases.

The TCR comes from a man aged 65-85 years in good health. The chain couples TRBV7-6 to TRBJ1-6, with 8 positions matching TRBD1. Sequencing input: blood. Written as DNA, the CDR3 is TGTGCCAGCAGCTCAGGGACAGGCGACTATAATTCACCCCTCCACTTT. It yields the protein CASSSGTGDYNSPLHF.